One and the same sample provided the 17 T cell receptor beta chains below, sequenced in a study of identical twins. MiXCR was run by TCRdb on the 5' RACE reads, yielding one entry per CDR3 protein. The sample includes 450,000 or so distinct CDR3 sequences, approximately 25% of them seen just once. This same sample was also taken into another study, of T cells expressing NK-cell markers.

Material: CD4+ T cells sorted from blood. The receptors stem from a woman under 30 in good health.

The V call is TRBV12-3 or TRBV12-4, the J call TRBJ2-5; D is unclear. This CDR3 contains 12 residues. V dropped 3 bases and J dropped 5 bases, with 7 bases sitting between them. The CDR3 is CASSLNDETQYF. For the CDR3, the DNA is TGTGCCAGCAGTTTGAATGACGAGACCCAGTACTTC.

This clonotype was seen ten or more times. The rearrangement links TRBV12-3 or TRBV12-4 to TRBJ2-1; the D gene is possibly TRBD2 (5 bases). V lost 4 bases and J lost 7, with 11 bases in between. The CDR3 covers 13 residues. The CDR3 sequence: CASSSGGRNEQFF. In nucleotides, the CDR3 is TGTGCCAGCAGTTCCGGAGGAAGGAATGAGCAGTTCTTC.

The chain joins TRBV5-6 to TRBJ1-2, with D maybe TRBD1 (5 bases). V lost 3 bases to trimming and J lost 4 bases, with 28 bases between them. The CDR3 sequence is 19 residues long. In germline, CDR1 is SGHDT, CDR2 YYEEEE. CDR3 residues: CASSSYGTQSGARLYGYTF. As DNA, the CDR3 is TGTGCCAGCAGCTCGTATGGGACCCAAAGTGGGGCGCGTCTCTATGGCTACACCTTC.

The sample holds a few counts of this clonotype. The rearrangement uses TRBV12-3 or TRBV12-4 and TRBJ1-6; no firm D call. This CDR3 comprises 13 residues. V shed 4 bases and J shed 9 bases, with 10 bases lying between them. The CDR3 reads CASSYLLGSPLHF. DNA for the CDR3: TGTGCCAGCAGTTATTTGCTCGGTTCACCCCTCCACTTT.

The table lists this clonotype with a few counts. The J gene is TRBJ1-1, the V gene TRBV9; 11 bases line up with TRBD1. V lost 4 bases and J lost 6; bases outside the gene matches: 5. CDR1 and CDR2 (germline): SGDLS, YYNGEE. The CDR3 covers 14 residues. The CDR3, as DNA: TGTGCCAGCAGCCTCGAGGGACAGGGGGCTGAAGCTTTCTTT. It codes for CASSLEGQGAEAFF.

The chain joins TRBV2 to TRBJ2-5; 9 positions match TRBD2. The CDR3 has 14 residues. CDR1 and CDR2 from the germline V gene are SNHLY and FYNNEI. After removal of 11 bases from V and 7 bases from J, the junction contained 14 bases not matched to a gene. This CDR3 reads CAFGLAGTEGTQYF. The CDR3 nucleotides read TGTGCCTTTGGGCTAGCGGGGACCGAGGGGACCCAGTACTTC. The whole variable domain, filled in from reference TRBV2 and TRBJ2-5, reads EPEVTQTPSHQVTQMGQEVILRCVPISNHLYFYWYRQILGQKVEFLVSFYNNEISEKSEIFDDQFSVERPDGSNFTLKIRSTKLEDSAMYFCAFGLAGTEGTQYFGPGTRLLVL.

The gene calls are TRBV28 and TRBJ2-7; 7 bases fit TRBD1. Trimming removed 11 bases from V and 1 base from J; junction bases left unmatched: 14. Germline CDR1 is MDHEN and CDR2 is SYDVKM. The CDR3 contains 15 residues. The CDR3 is CAVVGPGQVSYEQYF. The CDR3 nucleotides are TGTGCCGTAGTAGGCCCCGGACAGGTGTCCTACGAGCAGTACTTC.

The V call is TRBV11-1, the J call TRBJ2-2; 8 bases are shared with TRBD2. V was pared by 1 base and J by 8 bases, with 15 bases of the junction left unmatched. The length of the CDR3 is 18 residues. Germline CDR1 and CDR2: SGHAT and FQDESV (reference sequence). The CDR3 sequence is CASSLEYGGGTSRGELFF. The CDR3 DNA is TGTGCCAGCAGCTTAGAGTACGGCGGGGGGACCTCAAGGGGGGAGCTGTTTTTT. Looking up the rest from reference TRBV11-1 and TRBJ2-2 gives the full variable domain: EAEVAQSPRYKITEKSQAVAFWCDPISGHATLYWYRQILGQGPELLVQFQDESVVDDSQLPKDRFSAERLKGVDSTLKIQPAELGDSAMYLCASSLEYGGGTSRGELFFGEGSRLTVL.

The chain has TRBV9 and TRBJ2-7, with a tentative D call TRBD1 (6 bases). This CDR3 comprises 14 residues. V was trimmed by 2 bases and J by 0 bases, leaving 9 bases between them. Germline V gives CDR1 SGDLS, CDR2 YYNGEE. In nucleotides, the CDR3 is TGTGCCAGCAGCGTCATGGACAGCTCCTACGAGCAGTACTTC. Its protein is CASSVMDSSYEQYF.

The genes are TRBV6-1 and TRBJ2-3; 10 positions agree with TRBD1. The CDR3 is 15 amino acids. Trimming removed 8 bases from V and 1 base from J; junction bases left unmatched: 6. The germline V gene has CDR1 MNHNS and CDR2 SASEGT. CDR3 amino acids: CASGSGTGGTDTQYF. The CDR3 DNA is TGTGCCAGCGGGTCCGGGACAGGGGGCACAGATACGCAGTATTTT.

The rearrangement joins TRBV20-1 to TRBJ2-7; TRBD2 aligns across 11 bases. Trimming took 6 bases from V and 6 from J; bases not matched to a gene: 10. The CDR3 has 14 amino acids. Germline V gene sequence: CDR1 DFQATT, CDR2 SNEGSKA (reference sequence). CDR3 in DNA: TGCAGTGCGTTCACTAGCGGGAGTATTTCCGAGCAGTACTTC. Residues: CSAFTSGSISEQYF.

This clonotype occurred a few times. CDR3 sequence (DNA): TGTGCCAGCAGCCGATCCTTCCCCTACGAGCAGTACTTC. Residues: CASSRSFPYEQYF. The rearrangement links TRBV7-9 to TRBJ2-7; unclear D gene. The V end was cut by 5 bases, the J end by 2 bases, with 10 bases between. Looked up from germline, CDR1 is SEHNR and CDR2 is FQNEAQ (reference sequence). This CDR3 spans 13 amino acids.

This clonotype turned up a few times. This chain connects TRBV5-1 to TRBJ2-7, with D perhaps matching TRBD2 (5 bases). This CDR3 has 15 amino acids. The germline CDR1 and CDR2 sequences are SGHRS and YFSETQ. Trimming pared 0 bases from V and 5 bases from J, leaving 15 bases between. As DNA, the CDR3 is TGCGCCAGCAGCTTGGCCACGGACCGAGGGAACGAGCAGTACTTC. Residues: CASSLATDRGNEQYF. The full variable domain, its missing parts supplied by reference TRBV5-1 and TRBJ2-7, is KAGVTQTPRYLIKTRGQQVTLSCSPISGHRSVSWYQQTPGQGLQFLFEYFSETQRNKGNFPGRFSGRQFSNSRSEMNVSTLELGDSALYLCASSLATDRGNEQYFGPGTRLTVT.

This clonotype was observed a handful of times. The V and J genes are TRBV5-1 and TRBJ1-1; no clear D. Trimming pared 2 bases from V and 5 bases from J, leaving 13 bases between. The CDR3 length is 14 residues. CDR1 SGHRS and CDR2 YFSETQ come from the germline V gene. CDR3 sequence: CASSFTGPATEAFF. The CDR3 DNA reads TGCGCCAGCAGCTTTACCGGCCCGGCGACTGAAGCTTTCTTT. Supplemented by reference TRBV5-1 and TRBJ1-1, the full variable domain reads KAGVTQTPRYLIKTRGQQVTLSCSPISGHRSVSWYQQTPGQGLQFLFEYFSETQRNKGNFPGRFSGRQFSNSRSEMNVSTLELGDSALYLCASSFTGPATEAFFGQGTRLTVV.

This clonotype showed up just a few times. The chain couples TRBV20-1 to TRBJ2-7; 12 positions agree with TRBD2. The length of the CDR3 is 17 residues. Trimming cost V 3 bases and J 2 bases; bases outside gene matches: 11. Germline CDR1 DFQATT, CDR2 SNEGSKA (reference sequence). The CDR3 DNA follows: TGCAGTGCTAGCTCACTAGCGGGAGGACCATACACCTACGAGCAGTACTTC. It yields the protein CSASSLAGGPYTYEQYF.

This clonotype appeared a few times. The chain employs TRBV13 and TRBJ2-4; D is ambiguous. CDR1 is PRHDT, CDR2 FYEKMQ, per germline (reference sequence). V was shortened by 3 bases and J by 6 bases, with 6 bases between the two germline ends. The CDR3 sequence is 12 residues long. CDR3 sequence (DNA): TGTGCCAGCAGCTTGGGTGTAAACATTCAGTACTTC. Translating gives CASSLGVNIQYF.

This clonotype appeared a few times. V gene TRBV2 combines with J gene TRBJ2-7; D is undetermined. CDR1 is SNHLY, CDR2 FYNNEI, per germline. Trimming removed 1 base from V and 1 base from J, with 8 bases in between. The CDR3 length is 14 residues. Written as DNA, the CDR3 is TGTGCCAGCAGTGAAGAACTGGATTCCTACGAGCAGTACTTC. This gives the protein CASSEELDSYEQYF.